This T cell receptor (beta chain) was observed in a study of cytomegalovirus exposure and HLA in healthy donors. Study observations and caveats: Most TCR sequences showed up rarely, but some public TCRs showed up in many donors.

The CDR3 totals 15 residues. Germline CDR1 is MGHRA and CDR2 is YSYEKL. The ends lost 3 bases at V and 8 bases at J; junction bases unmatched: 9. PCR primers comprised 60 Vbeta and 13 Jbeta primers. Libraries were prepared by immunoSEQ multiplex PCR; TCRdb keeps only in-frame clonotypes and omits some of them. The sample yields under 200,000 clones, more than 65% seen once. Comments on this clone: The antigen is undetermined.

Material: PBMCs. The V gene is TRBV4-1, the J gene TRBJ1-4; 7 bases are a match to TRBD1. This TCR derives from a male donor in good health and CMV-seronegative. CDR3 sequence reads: CASSHPGGRDEKLFF. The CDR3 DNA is TGCGCCAGCAGCCACCCAGGGGGTCGGGACGAAAAACTGTTTTTT.